The 11 T cell receptor beta chains reported below all come from one sample, sequenced in a study of T-cell reconstitution after alpha-beta-depleted transplantation in children. Unique molecular identifiers were incorporated during preparation of the TCRbeta library. Via MiXCR, TCRdb re-called the PCR reads, giving one row per CDR3 protein. The table shows about 600,000 distinct CDR3 sequences, with more than 20% occurring only once. The material was PBMCs, mostly from graft donor cells, obtained 360 days after TCRalphabeta/CD19-depleted stem cell transplant. These receptors were taken from a boy younger than two who had a stem cell transplant for acute myeloid leukemia, so the T cells may come from the graft donor.

There are a few counts of this clonotype. The J gene is TRBJ2-1, the V gene TRBV24-1, with D possibly being TRBD2 (7 bases). The CDR3 covers 15 residues. Trimming pared 12 bases from V and 7 bases from J, leaving 24 bases between. Germline V lookup: CDR1 KGHDR, CDR2 SFDVKD. CDR3 protein: CAAGPRYGGLNEQFF. CDR3 DNA sequence: TGTGCCGCCGGGCCCCGCTACGGGGGGCTAAATGAGCAGTTCTTC.

In this sample, this clonotype turned up a few times. The gene calls are TRBV5-1 and TRBJ1-2; 7 nucleotides align to TRBD1. The V gene end was trimmed by 9 bases and the J gene end by 2 bases; junction bases not matched to a gene: 4. Looked up from germline, CDR1 is SGHRS and CDR2 is YFSETQ. CDR3 length: 12 amino acids. CDR3 DNA: TGCGCCACCTCGACAGGGAACTATGGCTACACCTTC. Amino acid sequence: CATSTGNYGYTF.

J is TRBJ1-1 and V is TRBV6-1; 8 bases align to TRBD1. The V gene end was trimmed by 9 bases and the J gene end by 8 bases; junction bases not matched to a gene: 14. CDR3 length: 14 residues. The germline V gene has CDR1 MNHNS and CDR2 SASEGT. The CDR3 nucleotides read TGTGCCAGTCTAGACTCGACAGGGGTTGCCGAAGCTTTCTTT. It is translated as CASLDSTGVAEAFF.

In its sample, this clonotype was seen many times. The gene calls are TRBV2 and TRBJ2-7, with unresolved D. Per the germline V gene, CDR1 is SNHLY and CDR2 is FYNNEI. This CDR3 has 11 amino acids. Trimming left V 9 bases short and J 4 bases short, with 10 bases between. The CDR3 coding sequence is TGTGCCAGTAAAAAGGAGTACGAGCAGTACGTC. Translating it yields CASKKEYEQYV.

CDR3 nucleotide sequence: TGCAGTGCTAGAGATTTCCCAGGGGTCACTGAAGCTTTCTTT. Translating it yields CSARDFPGVTEAFF. V gene TRBV20-1 combines with J gene TRBJ1-1, with D possibly being TRBD1 (6 bases). This CDR3 contains 14 residues. Germline values: CDR1 DFQATT, CDR2 SNEGSKA (reference sequence). V shed 0 bases and J shed 4 bases, with 12 bases lying between them.

The chain joins TRBV5-6 to TRBJ2-1; TRBD2 might be the D (6 bases). The CDR3 contains 14 residues. Germline V gene data show CDR1 as SGHDT and CDR2 as YYEEEE. With 2 bases removed from V and 6 bases from J, the gap between germline ends came to 12 bases. CDR3 residues: CASSFWGEVNEQFF. CDR3 coding DNA: TGTGCCAGCAGCTTCTGGGGGGAGGTCAATGAGCAGTTCTTC.

The chain employs TRBV7-2 and TRBJ2-1, with D perhaps matching TRBD1 (6 bases). The ends were cut back, 4 bases at V and 8 bases at J, with 12 bases in the middle. The CDR3 length is 13 residues. CDR1 is SGHTA and CDR2 is FQGNSA in the germline V gene. CDR3 sequence reads: CASSSGQIYEQFF. The CDR3 nucleotides are TGTGCCAGCAGCTCAGGACAGATTTATGAGCAGTTCTTC.

The rearrangement uses TRBV29-1 and TRBJ2-1; 10 bases agree with TRBD2. Germline trimming cut 6 bases from V and 9 bases from J; bases unmatched to any gene: 11. From germline, CDR1 is SQVTM and CDR2 ANQGSEA. This CDR3 spans 14 amino acids. DNA for the CDR3: TGCAGCGTGGCGCGCCCGGGACTAGCGCCTGAGCAGTTCTTC. It yields the protein CSVARPGLAPEQFF.

The rearrangement joins TRBV20-1 to TRBJ2-7; D call uncertain. There are 13 residues in the CDR3. Germline V lookup: CDR1 DFQATT, CDR2 SNEGSKA (reference sequence). Trimming shortened V by 0 bases and J by 5 bases, and 11 bases separated the two germline ends. CDR3 sequence reads: CSAREGSGNEQYF. The CDR3 DNA is TGCAGTGCTAGAGAAGGATCGGGTAACGAGCAGTACTTC.

The table lists this clonotype with a few counts. This chain connects TRBV12-3 or TRBV12-4 to TRBJ2-7, with D hard to call. The length of the CDR3 is 11 residues. The ends were cut back, 3 bases at V and 6 bases at J, with 6 bases in the middle. The CDR3 DNA is TGTGCCAGCAGTTTGAAGGGCGAGCAGTACTTC. It specifies CASSLKGEQYF.

The chain combines TRBV5-1 with TRBJ2-3; no reliable D call. Germline V gene data show CDR1 as SGHRS and CDR2 as YFSETQ. This CDR3 has 13 amino acids. V shed 5 bases and J shed 2 bases, with 9 bases lying between them. The CDR3 region is CASRIGDTDTQYF. The CDR3, as DNA: TGCGCCAGCAGAATTGGGGACACAGATACGCAGTATTTT.